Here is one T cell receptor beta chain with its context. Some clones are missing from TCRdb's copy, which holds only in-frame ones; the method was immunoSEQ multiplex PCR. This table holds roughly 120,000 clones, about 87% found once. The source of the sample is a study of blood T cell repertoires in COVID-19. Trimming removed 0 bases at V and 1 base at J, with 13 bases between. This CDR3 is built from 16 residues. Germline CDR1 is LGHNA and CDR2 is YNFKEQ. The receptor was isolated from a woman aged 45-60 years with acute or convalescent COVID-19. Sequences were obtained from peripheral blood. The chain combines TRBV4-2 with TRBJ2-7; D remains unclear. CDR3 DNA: TGTGCCAGCAGCCAAGACGCGGCCCCCCGTTCCTACGAGCAGTACTTC. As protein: CASSQDAAPRSYEQYF.